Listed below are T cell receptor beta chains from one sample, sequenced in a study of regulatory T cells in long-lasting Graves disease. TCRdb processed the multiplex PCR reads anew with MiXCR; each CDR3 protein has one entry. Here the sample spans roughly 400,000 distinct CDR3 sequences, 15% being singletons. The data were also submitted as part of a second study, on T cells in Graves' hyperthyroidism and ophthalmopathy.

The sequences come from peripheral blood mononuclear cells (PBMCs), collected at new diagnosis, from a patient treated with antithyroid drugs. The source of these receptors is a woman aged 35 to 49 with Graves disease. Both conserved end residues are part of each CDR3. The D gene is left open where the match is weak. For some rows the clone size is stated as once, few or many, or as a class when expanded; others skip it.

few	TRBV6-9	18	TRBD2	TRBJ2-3	TGTGCCAGCAGTTACGACCGGACTAGCGGGAGAGGAGCAGATACGCAGTATTTT	CASSYDRTSGRGADTQYF
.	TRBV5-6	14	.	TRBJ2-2	TGTGCCAGCACCCGAGACCAGAACACCGGGGAGCTGTTTTTT	CASTRDQNTGELFF
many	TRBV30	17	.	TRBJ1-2	TGTGCCTCGGAGGGACCCACCGCCGGTGGGGGGAACTATGGCTACACCTTC	CASEGPTAGGGNYGYTF
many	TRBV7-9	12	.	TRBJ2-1	TGTGCCAGCACGCGGGACAACAATGAGCAGTTCTTC	CASTRDNNEQFF
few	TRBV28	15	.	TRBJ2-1	TGTGCCAGCAGTTCCCAGCGGAGGGGTGTCGATGAGCAGTTCTTC	CASSSQRRGVDEQFF
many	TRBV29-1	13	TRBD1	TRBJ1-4	TGCAGCGTTGCCCGGGACAGCACTGAAAAACTGTTTTTT	CSVARDSTEKLFF
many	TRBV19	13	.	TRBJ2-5	TGTGCCAGTAGTATCGGTACTTCCCCCGCCCAGTACTTC	CASSIGTSPAQYF
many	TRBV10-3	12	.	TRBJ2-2	TGTGCCATCAGTGAACCCACCGGGGAGCTGTTTTTT	CAISEPTGELFF
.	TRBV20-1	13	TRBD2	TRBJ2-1	TGCAGTGCTAGCGGGGGGACTAGCCGTGAGCAGTTCTTC	CSASGGTSREQFF
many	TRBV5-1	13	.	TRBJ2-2	TGCGCCAGCAGCATGGGTCAGACCGGGGAGCTGTTTTTT	CASSMGQTGELFF
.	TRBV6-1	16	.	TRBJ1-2	TGTGCCAGCACCAGACTTCCGGACGGCCCAACGGATGGCTACACCTTC	CASTRLPDGPTDGYTF
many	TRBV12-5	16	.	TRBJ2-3	TGTGCTAGTGGTTTGGGCTCAGTAGTGGGCACAGATACGCAGTATTTT	CASGLGSVVGTDTQYF
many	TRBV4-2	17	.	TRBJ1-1	TGTGCCAGCAGCCAAGAAGTGAGTGGGGTCGAGAACACTGAAGCTTTCTTT	CASSQEVSGVENTEAFF
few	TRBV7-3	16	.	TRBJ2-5	TGTGCCAGCAGCCCGGACCCCAAGCCGGGGTTGGAATCCCAGTACTTC	CASSPDPKPGLESQYF
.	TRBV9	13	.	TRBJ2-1	TGTGCCAGCAGCCCCCATCCAGCAAATGAGCAGTTCTTC	CASSPHPANEQFF
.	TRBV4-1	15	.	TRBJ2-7	TGCGCCAGCAGCCAAGATTCTACAGGGAGGCGCGAGCAGTACTTC	CASSQDSTGRREQYF
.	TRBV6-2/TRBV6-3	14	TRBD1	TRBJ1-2	TGTGCCAGCAGTTACGCGACAGGGGGCCTGGGCTACACCTTC	CASSYATGGLGYTF
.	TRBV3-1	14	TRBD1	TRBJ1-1	TGTGCCAGCAGCCAAGCCGCAGGGGGTACTGAAGCTTTCTTT	CASSQAAGGTEAFF
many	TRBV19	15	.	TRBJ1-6	TGTGCCAGTAGTCGGAAGGGGTGGGATAATTCACCCCTCCACTTT	CASSRKGWDNSPLHF
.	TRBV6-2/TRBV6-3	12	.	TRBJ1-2	TGTGCCAGCAGTCATAGCGCCCTTGGCTACACCTTC	CASSHSALGYTF
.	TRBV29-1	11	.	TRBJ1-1	TGCAGCGTTGCTGGGGCTTATGAAGCTTTCTTT	CSVAGAYEAFF
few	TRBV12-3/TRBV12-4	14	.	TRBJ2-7	TGTGCCAGCAGTTTATCGGGACACAGGAACGAGCAGTACTTC	CASSLSGHRNEQYF
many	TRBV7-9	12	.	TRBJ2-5	TGTGCCAGTCACCCGGATAGAGAGACCCAGTACTTC	CASHPDRETQYF
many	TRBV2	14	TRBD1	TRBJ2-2	TGTGCCAGCGGGACAGGCCCCGGCACCGGGGAGCTGTTTTTT	CASGTGPGTGELFF
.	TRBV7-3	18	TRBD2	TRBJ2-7	TGTGCCAGCACAAAACCCCCAGGGGCTAGCGGGAGAGTCTACGAGCAGTACTTC	CASTKPPGASGRVYEQYF
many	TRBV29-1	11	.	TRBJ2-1	TGCAGCGTTGTGGATAACAATGAGCAGTTCTTC	CSVVDNNEQFF
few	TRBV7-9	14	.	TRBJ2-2	TGTGCCAGCAGCGGGAGGCGGGACACCGGGGAGCTGTTTTTT	CASSGRRDTGELFF
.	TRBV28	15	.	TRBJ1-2	TGTGCCAGCAGTTTATGGGATGGGGATCTCTATGGCTACACCTTC	CASSLWDGDLYGYTF
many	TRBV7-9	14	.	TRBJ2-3	TGTGCCAGCAGCTACCGGGGAGGTTCAGATACGCAGTATTTT	CASSYRGGSDTQYF
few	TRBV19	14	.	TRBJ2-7	TGTGCCAGTAGTATTATGGCGAACTCCTACGAGCAGTACTTC	CASSIMANSYEQYF
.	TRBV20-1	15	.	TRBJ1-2	TGCAGTGCTAGAACGCCGACTCAGAGGGCCTATGGCTACACCTTC	CSARTPTQRAYGYTF
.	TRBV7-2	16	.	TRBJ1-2	TGTGCCAGCAGCTTAGGGGGGGGGGCTAGAAACTATGGCTACACCTTC	CASSLGGGARNYGYTF
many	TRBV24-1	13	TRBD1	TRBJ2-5	TGTGCCACCAGTGAGGACAGGGAGAAGACCCAGTACTTC	CATSEDREKTQYF
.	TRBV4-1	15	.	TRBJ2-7	TGCGCCAGCAGCCAAGATTTGGTAGGCTCCTACGAGCAGTACTTC	CASSQDLVGSYEQYF
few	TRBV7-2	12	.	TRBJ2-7	TGTGCCAGCAGCCCAAATGGATACGAGCAGTACTTC	CASSPNGYEQYF
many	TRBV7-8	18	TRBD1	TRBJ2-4	TGTGCCAGCAGCATTGGACAGGCATTTCCCCTAGCCAAAAACATTCAGTACTTC	CASSIGQAFPLAKNIQYF
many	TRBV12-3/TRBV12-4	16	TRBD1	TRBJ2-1	TGTGCCAGCAGACCCGGGACAGACCTGTCATACAATGAGCAGTTCTTC	CASRPGTDLSYNEQFF
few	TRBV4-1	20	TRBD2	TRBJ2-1	TGCGCCAGCAGCCAAGAGTTTGGGACTAGGGTAGGCCGAACCTACAATGAGCAGTTCTTC	CASSQEFGTRVGRTYNEQFF
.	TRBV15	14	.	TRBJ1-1	TGTGCCACCAGCAGGTGGGACTTGAACACTGAAGCTTTCTTT	CATSRWDLNTEAFF
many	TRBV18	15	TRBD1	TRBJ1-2	TGTGCCAGCTCGCCTGACAGGGAACAGAACTATGGCTACACCTTC	CASSPDREQNYGYTF